This entry lists 8 T cell receptor beta chains sequenced from one sample in a study of T-cell reconstitution after alpha-beta-depleted transplantation in children. The TCRbeta library was prepared with unique molecular identifiers. MiXCR, run by TCRdb on the PCR reads, gives a single entry per CDR3 protein. This table holds 550,000 to 600,000 distinct CDR3 sequences, about 21% found once. The sample here was PBMCs, mostly from graft donor cells, taken 360 days after TCRalphabeta/CD19-depleted stem cell transplant. These receptors were obtained from a boy under two years old who had a stem cell transplant for acute myeloid leukemia, so the T cells may come from the graft donor.

This rearrangement joins TRBV6-5 to TRBJ2-7; TRBD1 matches at 7 bases. Trimming at V came to 4 bases and at J to 6 bases, leaving 18 bases not matched to a gene. This CDR3 region has 17 residues. CDR1 and CDR2 from the germline V gene are MNHEY and SVGAGI. The CDR3: CASSFYPLDRSYSEQYF. CDR3 nucleotide sequence: TGTGCCAGCAGTTTCTACCCTTTGGACAGGTCATATAGCGAGCAGTACTTC.

The rearrangement joins TRBV28 to TRBJ2-5; TRBD2 matches at 8 bases. Germline assignment: CDR1 MDHEN and CDR2 SYDVKM. Trimming removed 8 bases from V and 4 bases from J; junction bases left unmatched: 6. The CDR3 length is 13 residues. CDR3 sequence: CASANGGAETQYF. CDR3 sequence (DNA): TGTGCCAGCGCAAACGGGGGGGCAGAGACCCAGTACTTC.

This chain uses TRBV7-2 with TRBJ2-7; 8 positions match TRBD1. In germline, CDR1 is SGHTA, CDR2 FQGNSA. The CDR3 length is 17 residues. The V segment lost 5 bases and the J segment 0 bases; nucleotides outside the gene matches: 12. CDR3 amino acids: CASSRRGAGTGSYEQYF. DNA of the CDR3: TGTGCCAGCAGCCGCAGGGGGGCGGGGACAGGCTCCTACGAGCAGTACTTC.

V usage is TRBV10-3 and J usage is TRBJ1-1, with D possibly matching TRBD1 (5 bases). The V and J ends lost 0 bases and 1 base respectively, with 9 bases between them. CDR3 length equals 15 residues. Germline lookup yields CDR1 ENHRY and CDR2 SYGVKD. CDR3 sequence: CAISESQGSNTEAFF. CDR3 nucleotides: TGTGCCATCAGTGAGTCGCAGGGCTCGAACACTGAAGCTTTCTTT.

V usage is TRBV7-2 and J usage is TRBJ2-5; 7 bases line up with TRBD2. The V segment lost 10 bases and the J segment 1 base; nucleotides outside the gene matches: 3. The germline V gene has CDR1 SGHTA and CDR2 FQGNSA. This CDR3 has 12 residues. CDR3 amino acids: CATPGGQETQYF. CDR3 sequence (DNA): TGTGCCACTCCGGGGGGCCAAGAGACCCAGTACTTC.

J is TRBJ2-7 and V is TRBV27; 11 bases match TRBD1. Per germline, CDR1 MNHEY and CDR2 SMNVEV (reference sequence). J gave up 2 bases and V 4 bases, and 7 bases lay outside the gene matches. CDR3 length equals 16 residues. The CDR3 here is CASSSLGDRGTYEQYF. CDR3 nucleotide sequence: TGTGCCAGCAGTTCTCTCGGGGACAGGGGGACCTACGAGCAGTACTTC.

Here the CDR3 DNA reads TGCGCCAGCAGGGCTAGCGGGACAACAGATACGCAGTATTTT. Protein: CASRASGTTDTQYF. The chain employs TRBV5-1 and TRBJ2-3; 9 bases align to TRBD2. V shed 5 bases, J shed 3 bases, and the junction held 4 bases outside the gene matches. This CDR3 spans 14 amino acids. CDR1 and CDR2 (germline): SGHRS, YFSETQ.

This clonotype was observed at least ten times. The chain has TRBV29-1 and TRBJ1-1; D is uncertain. V dropped 7 bases and J dropped 4 bases, with 13 bases sitting between them. Germline assignment: CDR1 SQVTM and CDR2 ANQGSEA. This CDR3 is built from 12 residues. The CDR3 loop reads CSALLLITEAFF. The CDR3 coding sequence is TGCAGCGCTCTTCTTCTTATCACTGAAGCTTTCTTT.